The 32 T cell receptor beta chains below all came from one sample that was sequenced in a study of OX40 agonist ivuxolimab in advanced cancers. Profiled with immunoSEQ multiplex PCR; TCRdb holds only in-frame clones, not every one. This table has about 27,000 clones, around 79% appearing once. This specimen was CD4+ or CD8+ T cells sorted from blood, taken in a trial of the OX40 agonist ivuxolimab. The receptors come from an adult with an advanced solid tumor such as melanoma, head and neck, liver or kidney cancer.

In its sample, this clone ranks as medium-sized. The gene calls are TRBV4-1 and TRBJ2-3; no reliable D call. The CDR3 has 14 amino acids. V was trimmed by 1 base and J by 0 bases, leaving 5 bases between them. Germline values: CDR1 MGHRA, CDR2 YSYEKL. CDR3 DNA sequence: TGCGCCAGCAGCCAAGGTTGGAGCACAGATACGCAGTATTTT. Encoded protein: CASSQGWSTDTQYF.

V and J are TRBV11-2 and TRBJ2-1; 10 positions agree with TRBD1. V shed 1 base, J shed 7 bases, and the junction held 1 base outside the gene matches. The CDR3 sequence is 14 residues long. Germline loops: CDR1 SGHAT, CDR2 FQNNGV. The CDR3 region is CASSLGQGANEQFF. Written as DNA, the CDR3 is TGTGCCAGCAGCTTAGGACAGGGGGCAAATGAGCAGTTCTTC.

The chain is built from TRBV9 and TRBJ2-1, with D perhaps being TRBD1 or TRBD2 (6 bases each). The CDR3 covers 15 residues. Germline-derived CDR1 and CDR2 are SGDLS and YYNGEE. Trimming took off 4 bases at V and 3 bases at J, with 14 bases between the two ends. As DNA, the CDR3 is TGTGCCAGCAGCTTTCGAGGGGGGCTCTACAATGAGCAGTTCTTC. Its translation: CASSFRGGLYNEQFF.

The chain joins TRBV7-9 to TRBJ2-1, with 7 bases aligning to TRBD2. CDR1 and CDR2 from the germline V gene are SEHNR and FQNEAQ (reference sequence). The J segment lost 0 bases and the V segment lost 5 bases, leaving 4 bases of the junction unmatched. There are 15 residues in the CDR3. CDR3 DNA sequence: TGTGCCAGCAGCCACCGGGACTACTCCTACAATGAGCAGTTCTTC. It yields the protein CASSHRDYSYNEQFF.

The rearrangement uses TRBV9 and TRBJ2-2; the D gene could be TRBD1 or TRBD2 (6 bases each). The length of the CDR3 is 15 residues. The germline V gene encodes CDR1 SGDLS and CDR2 YYNGEE. Trimming pared 0 bases from V and 4 bases from J, leaving 10 bases between. CDR3 in DNA: TGTGCCAGCAGCGTAGGAGGGGGGCCCACCGGGGAGCTGTTTTTT. It specifies CASSVGGGPTGELFF.

The chain joins TRBV11-2 to TRBJ2-1; TRBD2 aligns across 8 bases. V shed 5 bases and J 3 bases; nucleotides not matched to a gene: 9. Germline V gives CDR1 SGHAT, CDR2 FQNNGV. The CDR3 has 16 residues. DNA for the CDR3: TGTGCCAGCAGCCCATCCGAGACTAGCGTCTACAATGAGCAGTTCTTC. Translation gives CASSPSETSVYNEQFF.

The chain recombines TRBV7-9 with TRBJ1-2, with 9 bases identical to TRBD1. There are 16 residues in the CDR3. Germline assignment: CDR1 SEHNR and CDR2 FQNEAQ (reference sequence). V lost 4 bases, J lost 4 bases, and 10 bases stayed unmatched. Here the CDR3 reads CASSSLLDRGVYGYTF. CDR3 DNA sequence: TGTGCCAGCAGCTCCTTATTGGACAGGGGCGTCTATGGCTACACCTTC.

This clone has only one observation. Here the CDR3 DNA reads TGTGCCAGTAGTATCGACAGGACCGGTCCTAACTATGGCTACACCTTC. Amino acids: CASSIDRTGPNYGYTF. The chain has TRBV19 and TRBJ1-2; the D gene is possibly TRBD1 (6 bases). CDR1 LNHDA and CDR2 SQIVND come from the germline V gene (reference sequence). V dropped 3 bases and J dropped 0 bases, with 14 bases sitting between them. The CDR3 covers 16 residues.

The chain links TRBV27 to TRBJ2-1, with D possibly being TRBD1 or TRBD2 (5 bases each). The CDR3 runs 13 residues. Trimming removed 3 bases from V and 8 bases from J, with 11 bases in between. Germline values: CDR1 MNHEY, CDR2 SMNVEV (reference sequence). CDR3 residues: CASSFERGDEQFF. The CDR3 coding sequence is TGTGCCAGCAGTTTTGAGAGAGGGGATGAGCAGTTCTTC.

The chain has TRBV7-9 and TRBJ2-7, with TRBD2 matching over 14 bases. The junction had 15 bases not matched to a gene; V was cut back by 5 bases and J by 3 bases. This CDR3 comprises 19 residues. Germline-derived CDR1 and CDR2 are SEHNR and FQNEAQ (reference sequence). The CDR3 spells CASSNRDRLAGGQIYEQYF. In nucleotides, the CDR3 is TGTGCCAGCAGCAACAGGGACCGACTAGCGGGAGGGCAAATCTACGAGCAGTACTTC.

The chain links TRBV2 to TRBJ1-6; D is uncertain. This CDR3 is built from 17 residues. V gave up 0 bases and J gave up 7 bases, with 16 bases separating them. Germline V gene data show CDR1 as SNHLY and CDR2 as FYNNEI. DNA for the CDR3: TGTGCCAGCAGTGAAGCGCCCCCGGGAAATCCGAATTCACCCCTCCACTTT. Translating it yields CASSEAPPGNPNSPLHF.

This clone was seen many times. This chain uses TRBV5-1 with TRBJ2-7, with 10 bases that match TRBD2. V dropped 7 bases and J dropped 0; count of bases not matched to a gene: 4. Per the germline V gene, CDR1 is SGHRS and CDR2 is YFSETQ. The CDR3 spans 14 residues. The CDR3 region has the DNA TGCGCCAGCCTCGGACTAGCGGACTCCTACGAGCAGTACTTC. It is translated as CASLGLADSYEQYF.

The J gene is TRBJ2-5, the V gene TRBV4-1; TRBD2 aligns across 10 bases. The length of the CDR3 is 15 residues. CDR1 is MGHRA and CDR2 is YSYEKL in the germline V gene. With 3 bases clipped from V and 5 bases from J, the junction kept 6 bases outside the gene matches. This CDR3 is CASSQSGGAVETQYF. The CDR3 nucleotides read TGCGCCAGCAGCCAGAGCGGGGGGGCCGTTGAGACCCAGTACTTC.

Note on this clone: Its ends do not fully match the called genes, so a read error is possible. The rearrangement joins TRBV4-1 to TRBJ2-1; TRBD2 is a possible D gene (6 bases). The length of the CDR3 is 17 residues. CDR1 and CDR2 (germline): MGHRA, YSYEKL. CDR3 DNA sequence: TGCGCCAGCAGCCAAGAGGGCCACTCCGGGAGCTACGATGAGCAGTTCTTC. This gives the protein CASSQEGHSGSYDEQFF.

This clone was detected only a few times. The rearrangement uses TRBV11-2 and TRBJ2-7; the match to TRBD1 covers 8 bases. This CDR3 is built from 15 residues. Germline CDR1 reads SGHAT; CDR2 reads FQNNGV. V trimming: 5 bases; J trimming: 3 bases; junction bases outside the gene matches: 9. The chain's CDR3 is CASSPGTGPSYEQYF. CDR3 bases: TGTGCCAGCAGCCCAGGGACAGGCCCCAGCTACGAGCAGTACTTC. The whole variable domain, filled in from reference TRBV11-2 and TRBJ2-7, reads EAGVAQSPRYKIIEKRQSVAFWCNPISGHATLYWYQQILGQGPKLLIQFQNNGVVDDSQLPKDRFSAERLKGVDSTLKIQPAKLEDSAVYLCASSPGTGPSYEQYFGPGTRLTVT.

This clone was found a few times. The chain has TRBV4-1 and TRBJ2-5; TRBD2 matches 7 bases. V was clipped by 2 bases and J by 3 bases; unmatched bases: 12. The CDR3 runs 17 residues. Germline CDR1 reads MGHRA; CDR2 reads YSYEKL. The CDR3 DNA sequence: TGCGCCAGCAGCCAAAGTCCGGCTAGCGGTACTAAAGAGACCCAGTACTTC. This encodes CASSQSPASGTKETQYF.

The DNA for the CDR3 is TGTGCCAGCAGGAGCTGGCAGACAGCTAACTATGGCTACACCTTC. Protein sequence: CASRSWQTANYGYTF. The rearrangement joins TRBV2 to TRBJ1-2, with a possible D match to TRBD1 (5 bases). The CDR3 consists of 15 residues. V gave up 6 bases and J gave up 0 bases, with 14 bases separating them. The germline V gene encodes CDR1 SNHLY and CDR2 FYNNEI.

CDR3 sequence reads: CASRATGSTDTQYF. CDR3 sequence (DNA): TGTGCCAGCAGGGCGACAGGGTCGACAGATACGCAGTATTTT. The J gene is TRBJ2-3, the V gene TRBV14; 7 bases agree with TRBD1. Germline V gene sequence: CDR1 SGHDN, CDR2 FVKESK. This CDR3 is built from 14 residues. V gave up 6 bases and J gave up 3 bases; unmatched junction bases: 6.

The gene calls are TRBV2 and TRBJ2-3, with 8 bases lining up with TRBD2. V shed 7 bases, J shed 0 bases, and the junction held 12 bases outside the gene matches. Germline assignment: CDR1 SNHLY and CDR2 FYNNEI. The length of the CDR3 is 17 residues. The CDR3 coding sequence is TGTGCCAGCACCCCTAACTCCGGGAGGGCAAGCACAGATACGCAGTATTTT. Translating gives CASTPNSGRASTDTQYF. Complete variable domain (other parts from reference TRBV2 and TRBJ2-3): EPEVTQTPSHQVTQMGQEVILRCVPISNHLYFYWYRQILGQKVEFLVSFYNNEISEKSEIFDDQFSVERPDGSNFTLKIRSTKLEDSAMYFCASTPNSGRASTDTQYFGPGTRLTVL.

The V call is TRBV9, the J call TRBJ2-5, with a possible D match to TRBD1 (5 bases). V dropped 3 bases and J dropped 5 bases, with 11 bases sitting between them. Germline CDR1 and CDR2: SGDLS and YYNGEE. The CDR3 is 13 amino acids. CDR3 DNA sequence: TGTGCCAGCAGCGGGGCAGGGTACGAGACCCAGTACTTC. Its translation: CASSGAGYETQYF.

The chain couples TRBV6-1 to TRBJ1-2; 8 bases line up with TRBD1. The CDR3 runs 16 residues. Germline V lookup: CDR1 MNHNS, CDR2 SASEGT. J lost 1 base, V lost 4 bases, and 8 bases had no gene match. In DNA form, the CDR3 reads TGTGCCAGCAGTGCGGGACAGGCCTTTTTTAACTATGGCTACACCTTC. Protein product: CASSAGQAFFNYGYTF.

This chain connects TRBV7-3 to TRBJ2-7; the match to TRBD1 covers 7 bases. From germline, CDR1 is SGHTA and CDR2 FQGTGA. J lost 13 bases, V lost 4 bases, and 13 bases had no gene match. CDR3 length: 13 amino acids. The CDR3 DNA sequence: TGTGCCAGCAGCTCATCCGGGACAGAATCCGCATACTTC. This translates into CASSSSGTESAYF.

This chain links TRBV9 with TRBJ2-5; tentatively, D is TRBD1 or TRBD2 (5 bases each). The CDR3 length is 13 residues. V gave up 3 bases and J gave up 4 bases, with 10 bases separating them. Germline V gene sequence: CDR1 SGDLS, CDR2 YYNGEE. The CDR3 DNA reads TGTGCCAGCAGCGAGGGGACGAGAGAGACCCAGTACTTC. This translates into CASSEGTRETQYF.

The V and J genes are TRBV7-6 and TRBJ2-5, with a weak D call TRBD1 (5 bases). CDR3 length: 16 amino acids. Germline CDR1 reads SGHVS; CDR2 reads FNYEAQ. V lost 5 bases to trimming and J lost 3 bases, with 19 bases between them. CDR3 in DNA: TGTGCCAGCAGCGCCTCCACGGCGGCGGACAAAGAGACCCAGTACTTC. Encoded protein: CASSASTAADKETQYF.

This chain connects TRBV7-3 to TRBJ1-5; possible D gene TRBD1, 5 bases. The CDR3 extends over 15 amino acids. Germline V lookup: CDR1 SGHTA, CDR2 FQGTGA. Deletions cut 0 bases from V and 2 bases from J, with 8 bases between. This CDR3 is CASSLTGDRNQPQHF. DNA for the CDR3: TGTGCCAGCAGCTTAACGGGGGACCGCAATCAGCCCCAGCATTTT.

The V and J genes are TRBV19 and TRBJ2-7; possible D gene TRBD2, 7 bases. The CDR3 is 15 amino acids. V lost 5 bases, J lost 2 bases, and 16 bases lay in between. The V gene's germline CDR1 is LNHDA and CDR2 SQIVND (reference sequence). CDR3 DNA sequence: TGTGCCAGTAGTCCTAGTGCGGGGGACACCTACGAGCAGTACTTC. This codes for CASSPSAGDTYEQYF.

The chain joins TRBV11-3 to TRBJ2-7; possible D gene TRBD1, 6 bases. Germline CDR1 and CDR2: SGHNT and YENEEA. The CDR3 consists of 14 residues. Trimming cost V 5 bases and J 11 bases, with 22 bases left between them. The CDR3 loop reads CASSLGQYKFLKYF. In DNA, the CDR3 is TGTGCCAGCAGCCTCGGACAGTACAAGTTCTTGAAGTACTTC.

The chain has TRBV27 and TRBJ1-5, with D unclear. This CDR3 region has 13 residues. V was cut by 5 bases and J by 0 bases, with 5 bases left in between. Germline-derived CDR1 and CDR2 are MNHEY and SMNVEV (reference sequence). The CDR3 DNA sequence: TGTGCCAGCAGTGCTAATAGCAATCAGCCCCAGCATTTT. Amino acid sequence: CASSANSNQPQHF.

The chain combines TRBV29-1 with TRBJ2-5; D is ambiguous. With 7 bases removed from V and 7 bases from J, the gap between germline ends came to 19 bases. There are 13 residues in the CDR3. CDR1 and CDR2 from the germline V gene are SQVTM and ANQGSEA. CDR3: CSAPEDSLGTQYF. DNA of the CDR3: TGCAGCGCTCCAGAAGACTCCCTCGGGACCCAGTACTTC.

The genes are TRBV5-1 and TRBJ2-5, with unresolved D. The germline gives CDR1 SGHRS, CDR2 YFSETQ. V gave up 5 bases and J gave up 0 bases, with 14 bases separating them. The CDR3 is made up of 15 amino acids. CDR3: CASRRYSQYQETQYF. The CDR3 nucleotides read TGCGCCAGCAGGAGGTACAGCCAGTACCAAGAGACCCAGTACTTC.

The rearrangement links TRBV29-1 to TRBJ2-7; TRBD1 matches at 10 bases. Germline CDR1 and CDR2: SQVTM and ANQGSEA. Unmatched junction bases numbered 5, after V lost 6 bases and J lost 3 bases. This CDR3 is 13 amino acids long. The CDR3 spells CSVETGGDYEQYF. The CDR3 DNA reads TGCAGCGTCGAGACAGGGGGCGACTACGAGCAGTACTTC.

This clone has just a few counts. The chain is built from TRBV9 and TRBJ2-5, with a tentative D call TRBD1 (6 bases). The CDR3 consists of 15 residues. Germline V gives CDR1 SGDLS, CDR2 YYNGEE. The ends were cut back, 0 bases at V and 1 base at J, with 10 bases in the middle. The CDR3 region has the DNA TGTGCCAGCAGCGTAGAGCAGGGGCCCCAAGAGACCCAGTACTTC. Protein: CASSVEQGPQETQYF.